These 16 T cell receptor beta chains were sequenced from one sample in a study of cytomegalovirus exposure and HLA in healthy donors. Primers included in the PCR were 60 Vbeta and 13 Jbeta primers. Sequencing was performed with immunoSEQ multiplex PCR; in TCRdb, only in-frame clones are kept and a portion is missing. The sample holds around 160,000 clones, 68% seen once. The sequencing input was PBMCs. These receptors were collected from a woman between 35 and 50 years old in good health and CMV-seropositive.

The V and J genes are TRBV14 and TRBJ2-7; D remains unclear. This CDR3 region has 16 residues. Per germline, CDR1 SGHDN and CDR2 FVKESK. Trimming pared 3 bases from V and 7 bases from J, leaving 22 bases between. The CDR3 sequence: CASSQRMNVLAREQYF. CDR3 DNA sequence: TGTGCCAGCAGCCAGAGAATGAATGTCTTGGCGAGGGAGCAGTACTTC.

The chain links TRBV5-1 to TRBJ2-2; D gene uncertain. V was clipped by 2 bases and J by 7 bases, with 9 bases between them. Per the germline V gene, CDR1 is SGHRS and CDR2 is YFSETQ. The CDR3 runs to 13 residues. CDR3 sequence: CASSFEPDGELFF. In DNA form, the CDR3 reads TGCGCCAGCAGCTTCGAGCCCGACGGGGAGCTGTTTTTT.

The V and J genes are TRBV19 and TRBJ2-7, with TRBD1 matching 7 bases. This CDR3 comprises 14 residues. Germline V CDR1 and CDR2: LNHDA, SQIVND (reference sequence). With V trimmed by 6 bases and J by 3 bases, 8 bases remained unmatched. CDR3 in amino acids: CASRPPGTDYEQYF. The CDR3 DNA sequence: TGTGCCAGTAGACCGCCCGGGACAGACTACGAGCAGTACTTC.

The chain is built from TRBV28 and TRBJ2-7, with D perhaps TRBD2 (5 bases). V lost 6 bases to trimming and J lost 3 bases, with 12 bases between them. The CDR3 totals 13 residues. Looked up from germline, CDR1 is MDHEN and CDR2 is SYDVKM. The CDR3 DNA sequence: TGTGCCAGCAGGGGTGGACTGATCTACGAGCAGTACTTC. This gives the protein CASRGGLIYEQYF.

This clone was observed a few times. The chain couples TRBV6-5 to TRBJ2-7, with 7 bases fitting TRBD2. Germline CDR1 MNHEY, CDR2 SVGAGI. CDR3 length: 15 residues. The V and J ends lost 2 bases and 1 base, in that order; junction bases with no gene match: 5. The CDR3 sequence is CASSYTGGWSYEQYF. The CDR3 bases are TGTGCCAGCAGTTACACGGGGGGTTGGTCCTACGAGCAGTACTTC.

This rearrangement joins TRBV18 to TRBJ1-2, with TRBD1 matching over 7 bases. Losses at the gene ends were 0 bases for V and 9 bases for J; bases not matched to a gene: 4. Per germline, CDR1 KGHSH and CDR2 LQKENI. The CDR3 covers 13 residues. CDR3 sequence: CASSPPGTVRYTF. The CDR3 DNA reads as TGTGCCAGCTCACCACCTGGGACAGTTCGCTACACCTTC.

This clone was picked up a small number of times. This chain connects TRBV19 to TRBJ1-1; 12 bases match TRBD1. The CDR3 extends over 18 amino acids. V dropped 4 bases and J dropped 1; count of bases not matched to a gene: 10. Looked up from germline, CDR1 is LNHDA and CDR2 is SQIVND (reference sequence). DNA for the CDR3: TGTGCCAGTAGTAGAGGGGGACAGGGGGCGTCGGGGAACACTGAAGCTTTCTTT. Its protein product is CASSRGGQGASGNTEAFF. The full variable domain, in which reference TRBV19 and TRBJ1-1 provide the parts outside the CDR3, is DGGITQSPKYLFRKEGQNVTLSCEQNLNHDAMYWYRQDPGQGLRLIYYSQIVNDFQKGDIAEGYSVSREKKESFPLTVTSAQKNPTAFYLCASSRGGQGASGNTEAFFGQGTRLTVV.

This rearrangement joins TRBV29-1 to TRBJ2-7; 7 bases are shared with TRBD2. CDR3 length: 13 residues. In germline, CDR1 is SQVTM, CDR2 ANQGSEA. Germline trimming cut 4 bases from V and 0 bases from J; bases unmatched to any gene: 3. In nucleotides, the CDR3 is TGCAGCGTTGTGTGGGGGGGCTCCTACGAGCAGTACTTC. Its protein is CSVVWGGSYEQYF.

This clone has only a few counts. For the CDR3, the DNA is TGCAGCGTTGACGAGGCAGGGGGCACTGGAAACACCATATATTTT. It encodes CSVDEAGGTGNTIYF. The V call is TRBV29-1, the J call TRBJ1-3, with TRBD1 matching 8 bases. The CDR3 has 15 amino acids. Germline V lookup: CDR1 SQVTM, CDR2 ANQGSEA. Trimming at V came to 3 bases and at J to 2 bases, leaving 6 bases not matched to a gene.

This clone was detected only a few times. The genes are TRBV28 and TRBJ1-1; D is uncertain. In germline, CDR1 is MDHEN, CDR2 SYDVKM. The CDR3 spans 13 residues. V lost 5 bases and J lost 10, with 17 bases in between. The CDR3 sequence: CASSPMGSMTAFF. For the CDR3, the DNA is TGTGCCAGCAGTCCTATGGGCAGCATGACAGCTTTCTTT.

The V call is TRBV5-1, the J call TRBJ2-1, with 10 bases aligning to TRBD2. This CDR3 contains 15 residues. Germline-derived CDR1 and CDR2 are SGHRS and YFSETQ. V lost 0 bases to trimming and J lost 3 bases; unmatched junction nucleotides: 0. The CDR3 loop is CASSLGTSGYNEQFF. The CDR3 DNA reads TGCGCCAGCAGCTTGGGGACTAGCGGCTACAATGAGCAGTTCTTC.

The gene calls are TRBV7-2 and TRBJ1-2; 8 positions agree with TRBD1. This CDR3 region has 16 residues. Per germline, CDR1 SGHTA and CDR2 FQGNSA. The V segment lost 4 bases and the J segment 8 bases; nucleotides outside the gene matches: 15. CDR3 sequence (DNA): TGTGCCAGCAGCTCCTCCTTTACGAGACAGGGGACGGGCTACACCTTC. It codes for CASSSSFTRQGTGYTF. The full variable domain, its missing parts supplied by reference TRBV7-2 and TRBJ1-2, is GAGVSQSPSNKVTEKGKDVELRCDPISGHTALYWYRQSLGQGLEFLIYFQGNSAPDKSGLPSDRFSAERTGGSVSTLTIQRTQQEDSAVYLCASSSSFTRQGTGYTFGSGTRLTVV.

The genes are TRBV6-5 and TRBJ2-3; 8 nucleotides agree with TRBD2. CDR1 MNHEY and CDR2 SVGAGI come from the germline V gene. This CDR3 region has 16 residues. V gave up 0 bases and J gave up 1 base; unmatched junction bases: 3. CDR3 sequence (DNA): TGTGCCAGCAGTTACTCTCGGGAGGGACGCACAGATACGCAGTATTTT. It yields the protein CASSYSREGRTDTQYF.

V gene TRBV28 combines with J gene TRBJ2-1; the D gene is possibly TRBD1 (6 bases). Germline loops: CDR1 MDHEN, CDR2 SYDVKM. This CDR3 contains 17 residues. Trimming took 6 bases from V and 10 from J, leaving 28 bases between them. CDR3 protein: CASSRSPRTDIQDEQFF. As DNA, the CDR3 is TGTGCCAGCAGCCGCTCCCCGAGGACAGACATCCAGGACGAGCAGTTCTTC.

This clone was detected a few times. CDR3 in amino acids: CASSSSGYEQYF. For the CDR3, the DNA is TGCGCCAGCAGTTCTTCAGGGTACGAGCAGTACTTC. The genes are TRBV5-1 and TRBJ2-7; a possible D gene is TRBD1 (5 bases). Trimming stripped 5 bases from V and 4 bases from J, with 10 bases between. This CDR3 is 12 amino acids long. Germline assignment: CDR1 SGHRS and CDR2 YFSETQ.

The chain uses TRBV6-1 and TRBJ2-1, with 8 bases fitting TRBD1. The junction had 7 bases not matched to a gene; V was cut back by 7 bases and J by 2 bases. The CDR3 runs to 15 residues. Per germline, CDR1 MNHNS and CDR2 SASEGT. CDR3 nucleotide sequence: TGTGCCAGCACCATAGACAGGGGCACCTACAATGAGCAGTTCTTC. It specifies CASTIDRGTYNEQFF.